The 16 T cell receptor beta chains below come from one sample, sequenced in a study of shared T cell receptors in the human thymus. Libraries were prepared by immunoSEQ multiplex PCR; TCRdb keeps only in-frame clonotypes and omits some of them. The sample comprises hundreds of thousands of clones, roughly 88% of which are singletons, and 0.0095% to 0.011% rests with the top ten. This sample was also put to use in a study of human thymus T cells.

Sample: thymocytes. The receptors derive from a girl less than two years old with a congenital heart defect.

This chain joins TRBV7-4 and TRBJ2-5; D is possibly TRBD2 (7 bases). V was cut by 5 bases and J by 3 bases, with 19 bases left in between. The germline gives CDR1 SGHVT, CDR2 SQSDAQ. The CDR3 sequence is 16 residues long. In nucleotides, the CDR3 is TGTGCCAGCAGCCCGACGGGGGGCCTTAGTAAAGAGACCCAGTACTTC. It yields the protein CASSPTGGLSKETQYF.

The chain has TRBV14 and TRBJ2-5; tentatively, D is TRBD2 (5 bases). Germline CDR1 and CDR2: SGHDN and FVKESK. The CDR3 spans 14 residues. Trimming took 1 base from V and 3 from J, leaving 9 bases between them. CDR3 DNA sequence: TGTGCCAGCAGCCAAGGGACTGGCGAAGAGACCCAGTACTTC. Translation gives CASSQGTGEETQYF.

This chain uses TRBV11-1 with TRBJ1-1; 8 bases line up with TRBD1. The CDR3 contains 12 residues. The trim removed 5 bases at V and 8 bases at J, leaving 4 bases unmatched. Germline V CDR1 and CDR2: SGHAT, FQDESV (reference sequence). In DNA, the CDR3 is TGTGCCAGCAGCCCGCGACAGGGGGAAGCTTTCTTT. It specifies CASSPRQGEAFF.

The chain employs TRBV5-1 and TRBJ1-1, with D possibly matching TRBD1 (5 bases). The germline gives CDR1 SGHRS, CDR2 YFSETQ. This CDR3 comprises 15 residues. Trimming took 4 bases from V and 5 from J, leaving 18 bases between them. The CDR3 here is CASSGGYPGGTEAFF. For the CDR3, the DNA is TGCGCCAGCAGCGGGGGATATCCGGGGGGGACTGAAGCTTTCTTT.

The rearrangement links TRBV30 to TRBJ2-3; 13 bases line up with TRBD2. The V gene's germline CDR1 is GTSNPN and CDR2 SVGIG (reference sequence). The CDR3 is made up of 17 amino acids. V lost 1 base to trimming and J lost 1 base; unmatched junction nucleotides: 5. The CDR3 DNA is TGTGCCTGGAGTGCCTTCGGACTAGCGGGGGGCACAGATACGCAGTATTTT. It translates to CAWSAFGLAGGTDTQYF.

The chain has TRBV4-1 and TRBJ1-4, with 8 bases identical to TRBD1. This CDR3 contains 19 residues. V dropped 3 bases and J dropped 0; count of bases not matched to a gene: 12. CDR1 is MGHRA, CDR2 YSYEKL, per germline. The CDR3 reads CASSQSRDRTITTNEKLFF. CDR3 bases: TGCGCCAGCAGCCAGAGCCGGGACAGGACTATTACAACTAATGAAAAACTGTTTTTT.

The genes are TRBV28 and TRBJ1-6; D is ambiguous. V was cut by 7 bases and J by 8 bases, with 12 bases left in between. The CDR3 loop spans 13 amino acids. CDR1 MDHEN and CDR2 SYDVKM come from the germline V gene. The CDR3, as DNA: TGTGCCAGCAAGTGGGAGGGAGATTCACCCCTCCACTTT. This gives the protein CASKWEGDSPLHF.

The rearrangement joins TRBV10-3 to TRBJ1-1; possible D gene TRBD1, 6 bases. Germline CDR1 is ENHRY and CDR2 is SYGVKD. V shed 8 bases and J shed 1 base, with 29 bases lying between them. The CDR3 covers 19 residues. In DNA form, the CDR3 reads TGTGCCATCCGAACTCCCCCAGGGGTCGGGGCGAGGAGGAACACTGAAGCTTTCTTT. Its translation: CAIRTPPGVGARRNTEAFF.

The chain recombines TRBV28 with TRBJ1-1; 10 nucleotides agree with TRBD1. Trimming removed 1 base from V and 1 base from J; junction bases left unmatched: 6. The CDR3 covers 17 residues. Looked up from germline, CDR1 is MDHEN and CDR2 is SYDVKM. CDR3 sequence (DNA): TGTGCCAGCAGTTTATCCCCTGGGACAGGGGAGAACACTGAAGCTTTCTTT. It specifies CASSLSPGTGENTEAFF. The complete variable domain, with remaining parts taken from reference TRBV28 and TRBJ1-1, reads DVKVTQSSRYLVKRTGEKVFLECVQDMDHENMFWYRQDPGLGLRLIYFSYDVKMKEKGDIPEGYSVSREKKERFSLILESASTNQTSMYLCASSLSPGTGENTEAFFGQGTRLTVV.

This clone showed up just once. The CDR3 sequence is CASSPTPQRGPYEQYF. In DNA, the CDR3 is TGTGCCAGCAGCCCCACCCCCCAGCGGGGCCCCTACGAGCAGTACTTC. The rearrangement links TRBV9 to TRBJ2-7; 7 bases align to TRBD2. The CDR3 has 16 residues. V shed 4 bases and J 2 bases; nucleotides not matched to a gene: 12. Germline V lookup: CDR1 SGDLS, CDR2 YYNGEE.

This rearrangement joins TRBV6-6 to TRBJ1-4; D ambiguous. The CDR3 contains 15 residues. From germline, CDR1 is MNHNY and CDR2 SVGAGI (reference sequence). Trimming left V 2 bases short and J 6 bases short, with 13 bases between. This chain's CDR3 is CASSYVEGKDEKLFF. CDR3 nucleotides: TGTGCCAGCAGTTACGTCGAGGGAAAGGATGAAAAACTGTTTTTT.

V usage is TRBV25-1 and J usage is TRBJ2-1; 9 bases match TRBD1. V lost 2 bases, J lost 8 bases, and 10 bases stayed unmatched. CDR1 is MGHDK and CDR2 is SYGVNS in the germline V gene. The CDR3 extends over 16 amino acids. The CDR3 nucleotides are TGTGCCAGCAGTGAAGACCGGGACAGGGATGCCGATGAGCAGTTCTTC. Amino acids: CASSEDRDRDADEQFF.

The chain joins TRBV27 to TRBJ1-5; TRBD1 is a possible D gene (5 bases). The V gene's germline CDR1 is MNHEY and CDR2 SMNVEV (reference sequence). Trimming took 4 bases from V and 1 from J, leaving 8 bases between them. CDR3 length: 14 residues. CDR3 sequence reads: CASSSAGSNQPQHF. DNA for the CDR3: TGTGCCAGCAGTTCCGCAGGGAGCAATCAGCCCCAGCATTTT.

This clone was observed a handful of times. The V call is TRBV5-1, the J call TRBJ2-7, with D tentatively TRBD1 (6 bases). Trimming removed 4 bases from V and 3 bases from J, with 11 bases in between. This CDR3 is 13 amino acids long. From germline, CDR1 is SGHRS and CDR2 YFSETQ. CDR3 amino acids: CASSENRDYEQYF. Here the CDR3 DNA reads TGCGCCAGCAGCGAGAACAGGGACTACGAGCAGTACTTC.

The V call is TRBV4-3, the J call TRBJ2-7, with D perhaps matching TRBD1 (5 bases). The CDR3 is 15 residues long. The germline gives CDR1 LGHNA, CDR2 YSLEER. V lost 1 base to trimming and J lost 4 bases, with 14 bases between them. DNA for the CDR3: TGCGCCAGCAGCCAAGTTCAGGGTTGGTCTTACGAGCAGTACTTC. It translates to CASSQVQGWSYEQYF.

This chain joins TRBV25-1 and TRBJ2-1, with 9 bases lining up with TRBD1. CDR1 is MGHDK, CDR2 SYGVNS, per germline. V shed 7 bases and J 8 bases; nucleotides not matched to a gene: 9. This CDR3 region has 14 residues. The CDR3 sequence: CASISTGQGYEQFF. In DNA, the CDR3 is TGTGCCAGCATCAGCACGGGACAGGGATATGAGCAGTTCTTC.